This T cell receptor (beta chain) was recorded in a study of blood T cell repertoires in COVID-19. The age range of participants was about 18 to 100 years, with residence in around 22 US areas. In its sample, this clone was seen once. Deletions cut 7 bases from V and 1 base from J, with 14 bases between. The germline V gene has CDR1 SGHKS and CDR2 YYEKEE (reference sequence). The CDR3 is 14 amino acids. Authors' methods: Amplification with reference gene primers provided the estimates of nucleated cell counts. Method: immunoSEQ multiplex PCR; TCRdb's copy keeps in-frame clones and lacks some. The DNA gave D and trimming, while V, J and clone size come from that table. The sample has 150,000 to 200,000 clones, roughly 84% seen once.

The genes are TRBV5-5 and TRBJ1-1, with D possibly TRBD1 on 5 matching bases. The sample taken for sequencing was PBMCs or T cells enriched from blood (not recorded which). This clonotype was obtained from a human donor with acute COVID-19. The donor label of this sample is uncertain. The CDR3 coding sequence is TGTGCCAGCCACGTCAGACAGACGAACACTGAAGCTTTCTTT. Protein sequence: CASHVRQTNTEAFF.